This T cell receptor (beta chain) came from a study of blood T cell repertoires in COVID-19. J lost 6 bases, V lost 5 bases, and 7 bases had no gene match. Germline lookup yields CDR1 MDHEN and CDR2 SYDVKM. This CDR3 spans 13 amino acids. Which cohort a participant joined came from the clinical history participants gave. Original handling: Nucleated cell counts were estimated from reference gene primer amplification. TCRdb's table, derived via immunoSEQ multiplex PCR, lists solely in-frame clones and lacks some. The D gene and trimming were derived from the DNA, and the V and J assignments and clone size from that table. The table lists roughly 280,000 clones, 70% to 90% of them singletons.

The sequence was obtained from a woman between 25 and 40 years old with acute COVID-19. Sequencing used PBMCs or T cells enriched from blood (not recorded which). The V and J genes are TRBV28 and TRBJ2-7; 7 bases are shared with TRBD1. CDR3 in amino acids: CASSPTGASEQYF. The CDR3 DNA reads as TGTGCCAGCAGTCCCACAGGGGCCTCCGAGCAGTACTTC.